The sequence of this T cell receptor beta chain was determined in a study of T cell repertoires in cytomegalovirus infection. Study background: CMV infection and matching HLA type were both indicated by public TCR beta signatures. Study-level results: Carriers of CMV and the relevant HLA type were discriminated by public TCR beta frequency. HLA-C-restricted TCR beta clonotypes specific for CMV led the ex vivo response.

From the reads, TCRdb called clonotypes with MiXCR, one entry per CDR3 protein. The table records fewer than 700,000 distinct CDR3 sequences, more than 20% of them present only once. CDR3 length equals 14 residues. V trimming: 7 bases; J trimming: 7 bases; junction bases outside the gene matches: 7. CDR1 is SGHRS and CDR2 is YFSETQ in the germline V gene. This clonotype was detected a few times. The antigen is not known. J is TRBJ2-2 and V is TRBV5-1; 10 positions match TRBD1. The source material was CD8+ T cells from PBMCs. The sequence derives from a human donor in good health (CMV status not recorded). Some clones in this sample may be carry-over from other donors' samples. CDR3 sequence: CASDWTGGHGELFF. CDR3 nucleotide sequence: TGCGCCAGCGATTGGACAGGGGGTCACGGGGAGCTGTTTTTT.